The 22 T cell receptor beta chains reported below all come from one sample, sequenced in a study of blood T cell repertoires in COVID-19. Sequencing used immunoSEQ multiplex PCR; TCRdb keeps in-frame clones, though not all of them. The top ten clones hold under 3% of a sample with about 230,000 clones, around 78% of them seen once. The sequenced sample consisted of peripheral blood. These receptors all come from a woman aged 65 to 85 with active or convalescent COVID-19.

V is TRBV6-6 and J is TRBJ2-3, with 8 bases that match TRBD2. Germline V CDR1 and CDR2: MNHNY, SVGAGI (reference sequence). The CDR3 contains 14 residues. Unmatched junction bases numbered 6, after V lost 7 bases and J lost 3 bases. CDR3 region: CASNPTSATDTQYF. The CDR3 DNA is TGTGCCAGCAACCCGACTAGCGCTACAGATACGCAGTATTTT.

V usage is TRBV19 and J usage is TRBJ2-7; 7 bases align to TRBD2. This CDR3 is built from 14 residues. J gave up 1 base and V 9 bases, and 9 bases lay outside the gene matches. Germline V CDR1 and CDR2: LNHDA, SQIVND (reference sequence). In DNA, the CDR3 is TGTGCCAGCGAAACGGGGGGACCTTCCTACGAGCAGTACTTC. The encoded protein is CASETGGPSYEQYF.

The chain recombines TRBV10-3 with TRBJ2-2; TRBD2 matches at 10 bases. Germline lookup yields CDR1 ENHRY and CDR2 SYGVKD. V was clipped by 6 bases and J by 7 bases; unmatched bases: 5. The CDR3 totals 14 residues. In DNA, the CDR3 is TGTGCCATCAGGCTAGCGGGAGCTAGCGGGGAGCTGTTTTTT. Translation gives CAIRLAGASGELFF.

The rearrangement links TRBV10-3 to TRBJ2-1; 10 bases line up with TRBD2. With 2 bases clipped from V and 3 bases from J, the junction kept 1 base outside the gene matches. The CDR3 totals 15 residues. The germline gives CDR1 ENHRY, CDR2 SYGVKD. CDR3 amino acids: CAISEGLADYNEQFF. The CDR3 DNA reads as TGTGCCATCAGTGAGGGACTAGCGGACTACAATGAGCAGTTCTTC.

V is TRBV19 and J is TRBJ1-1, with D perhaps matching TRBD1 (5 bases). CDR1 and CDR2 from the germline V gene are LNHDA and SQIVND (reference sequence). This CDR3 is 13 amino acids long. Trimming pared 3 bases from V and 4 bases from J, leaving 9 bases between. This chain's CDR3 is CASSIWGGTEAFF. CDR3 nucleotide sequence: TGTGCCAGTAGTATTTGGGGGGGCACTGAAGCTTTCTTT.

The chain carries TRBV5-5 and TRBJ1-2; D remains ambiguous. The CDR3 length is 12 residues. Germline assignment: CDR1 SGHKS and CDR2 YYEKEE (reference sequence). The V and J ends lost 6 bases and 7 bases respectively, with 13 bases between them. This CDR3 is CASNPPPGGYTF. The DNA of the CDR3 is TGTGCCAGCAATCCCCCGCCGGGTGGCTACACCTTC.

The chain is built from TRBV29-1 and TRBJ1-1; 12 bases match TRBD1. With 7 bases clipped from V and 1 base from J, the junction kept 7 bases outside the gene matches. The CDR3 is 15 residues long. Looked up from germline, CDR1 is SQVTM and CDR2 is ANQGSEA. Here the CDR3 reads CSAWGQGATNTEAFF. CDR3 nucleotide sequence: TGCAGCGCCTGGGGACAGGGGGCCACGAACACTGAAGCTTTCTTT.

In the case of this clone: In the same sample, other DNA sequences code for this CDR3. This sequence joins TRBV30 and TRBJ1-5, with TRBD1 as a possible D gene (6 bases). The germline V and J ends were trimmed by 3 bases and 4 bases, with 10 bases remaining between them. Germline values: CDR1 GTSNPN, CDR2 SVGIG (reference sequence). This CDR3 comprises 13 residues. The CDR3, as DNA: TGTGCCTGGAGCGGGCAGGGGAATCAGCCCCAGCATTTT. Translating it yields CAWSGQGNQPQHF.

This chain uses TRBV5-1 with TRBJ2-1; 8 nucleotides line up with TRBD2. CDR1 is SGHRS and CDR2 is YFSETQ in the germline V gene. This CDR3 has 15 amino acids. The V segment lost 3 bases and the J segment 7 bases; nucleotides outside the gene matches: 9. This chain's CDR3 is CASSSSAGERNEQFF. CDR3 nucleotides: TGCGCCAGCAGCTCCTCAGCGGGAGAGAGGAATGAGCAGTTCTTC.

The chain carries TRBV27 and TRBJ1-5, with TRBD1 matching 10 bases. Germline assignment: CDR1 MNHEY and CDR2 SMNVEV (reference sequence). The junction had 8 bases not matched to a gene; V was cut back by 6 bases and J by 3 bases. The CDR3 contains 16 residues. The CDR3 region is CASSPGGQGHNQPQHF. Here the CDR3 DNA reads TGTGCCAGCAGCCCGGGGGGACAGGGGCACAATCAGCCCCAGCATTTT.

In this sample, this clone turned up once. V gene TRBV28 combines with J gene TRBJ1-2; D is undetermined. The germline CDR1 and CDR2 sequences are MDHEN and SYDVKM. The CDR3 covers 12 residues. The V and J ends lost 2 bases and 10 bases respectively, with 11 bases between them. The CDR3 protein is CASSLRLQIYTF. CDR3 DNA: TGTGCCAGCAGTTTAAGGTTACAGATCTACACCTTC.

The V call is TRBV6-5, the J call TRBJ1-2; 7 nucleotides line up with TRBD1. V gave up 6 bases and J gave up 0 bases; unmatched junction bases: 7. The CDR3 extends over 15 amino acids. CDR1 MNHEY and CDR2 SVGAGI come from the germline V gene. This CDR3 is CASSVRTGANYGYTF. CDR3 nucleotides: TGTGCCAGCAGCGTTAGAACAGGGGCTAACTATGGCTACACCTTC.

This clone showed up just once. V usage is TRBV2 and J usage is TRBJ2-1, with D maybe TRBD1 (6 bases). V dropped 2 bases and J dropped 7 bases, with 18 bases sitting between them. This CDR3 is 16 amino acids long. The germline V gene has CDR1 SNHLY and CDR2 FYNNEI. The CDR3: CASSETSTGIINEQFF. CDR3 DNA: TGTGCCAGCAGTGAAACCTCGACAGGTATAATAAATGAGCAGTTCTTC.

This rearrangement joins TRBV5-1 to TRBJ2-7, with TRBD1 as a possible D gene (7 bases). This CDR3 has 15 amino acids. V was clipped by 3 bases and J by 6 bases, with 19 bases between them. Germline CDR1 reads SGHRS; CDR2 reads YFSETQ. The CDR3 sequence: CASSSGTDNGGEQYF. Here the CDR3 DNA reads TGCGCCAGCAGCTCCGGGACAGACAACGGGGGCGAGCAGTACTTC.

The chain recombines TRBV19 with TRBJ1-4, with 7 bases fitting TRBD1. V dropped 5 bases and J dropped 8; count of bases not matched to a gene: 11. The CDR3 consists of 15 residues. Germline assignment: CDR1 LNHDA and CDR2 SQIVND (reference sequence). The CDR3 spells CASSPRRTGQEKLFF. The CDR3 nucleotides are TGTGCCAGTAGTCCCAGGCGGACAGGCCAGGAAAAACTGTTTTTT. The variable domain in full, with the rest retrieved from reference TRBV19 and TRBJ1-4, is DGGITQSPKYLFRKEGQNVTLSCEQNLNHDAMYWYRQDPGQGLRLIYYSQIVNDFQKGDIAEGYSVSREKKESFPLTVTSAQKNPTAFYLCASSPRRTGQEKLFFGSGTQLSVL.

The chain carries TRBV5-6 and TRBJ2-1; 7 nucleotides agree with TRBD2. The CDR3 contains 13 residues. CDR1 and CDR2 from the germline V gene are SGHDT and YYEEEE. The J segment lost 2 bases and the V segment lost 9 bases, leaving 5 bases of the junction unmatched. The CDR3 DNA reads TGTGCCACCGGGAGCGGGGCCTACAATGAGCAGTTCTTC. Translating it yields CATGSGAYNEQFF.

This clone was recorded a few times. V and J are TRBV9 and TRBJ2-2, with 7 bases identical to TRBD1. The CDR3 is 13 amino acids. With 6 bases clipped from V and 3 bases from J, the junction kept 2 bases outside the gene matches. Germline CDR1 and CDR2: SGDLS and YYNGEE. The CDR3: CASNRGYTGELFF. DNA of the CDR3: TGTGCCAGCAACAGGGGCTACACCGGGGAGCTGTTTTTT.

This sequence joins TRBV12-3 or TRBV12-4 and TRBJ2-3; the D gene is possibly TRBD1 (5 bases). This CDR3 comprises 13 residues. V lost 5 bases and J lost 4, with 10 bases in between. The CDR3: CASSKGLADTQYF. The CDR3 DNA reads TGTGCCAGCAGTAAGGGGCTTGCAGATACGCAGTATTTT.

The rearrangement links TRBV5-1 to TRBJ1-1; a weak D match, TRBD1 (5 bases). V dropped 1 base and J dropped 4 bases, with 11 bases sitting between them. The CDR3 contains 14 residues. Germline V gene lookup returns CDR1 SGHRS and CDR2 YFSETQ. The CDR3 is CASSLLGGLTEAFF. In DNA, the CDR3 is TGCGCCAGCAGCTTGTTGGGGGGTCTCACTGAAGCTTTCTTT.

This clone was recorded only once. CDR3 bases: TGCGCCAGCAGCCTGATGGGACTAGCGGGAGAAACCCAGTACTTC. Translation: CASSLMGLAGETQYF. V gene TRBV5-1 combines with J gene TRBJ2-5, with 14 nucleotides matching TRBD2. CDR1 and CDR2 from the germline V gene are SGHRS and YFSETQ. The length of the CDR3 is 15 residues. Unmatched junction bases numbered 7, after V lost 4 bases and J lost 8 bases.

The sample holds one count of this clone. The chain recombines TRBV7-6 with TRBJ2-3; 7 bases align to TRBD2. Germline V lookup: CDR1 SGHVS, CDR2 FNYEAQ. This CDR3 has 16 amino acids. V was clipped by 5 bases and J by 5 bases; unmatched bases: 13. CDR3 nucleotide sequence: TGTGCCAGCAGCCCACGGCCAGCGTCTAGCGGAGATACGCAGTATTTT. Its protein is CASSPRPASSGDTQYF. Full variable domain (rest looked up from reference TRBV7-6 and TRBJ2-3): GAGVSQSPRYKVTKRGQDVALRCDPISGHVSLYWYRQALGQGPEFLTYFNYEAQQDKSGLPNDRFSAERPEGSISTLTIQRTEQRDSAMYRCASSPRPASSGDTQYFGPGTRLTVL.

The V call is TRBV6-5, the J call TRBJ2-7, with a possible D match to TRBD1 (7 bases). Germline V gives CDR1 MNHEY, CDR2 SVGAGI. The CDR3 runs 15 residues. Trimming took 5 bases from V and 2 from J, leaving 16 bases between them. CDR3 coding DNA: TGTGCCAGCAGTACTGGGGGGACAGTAGCCTACGAGCAGTACTTC. It specifies CASSTGGTVAYEQYF.